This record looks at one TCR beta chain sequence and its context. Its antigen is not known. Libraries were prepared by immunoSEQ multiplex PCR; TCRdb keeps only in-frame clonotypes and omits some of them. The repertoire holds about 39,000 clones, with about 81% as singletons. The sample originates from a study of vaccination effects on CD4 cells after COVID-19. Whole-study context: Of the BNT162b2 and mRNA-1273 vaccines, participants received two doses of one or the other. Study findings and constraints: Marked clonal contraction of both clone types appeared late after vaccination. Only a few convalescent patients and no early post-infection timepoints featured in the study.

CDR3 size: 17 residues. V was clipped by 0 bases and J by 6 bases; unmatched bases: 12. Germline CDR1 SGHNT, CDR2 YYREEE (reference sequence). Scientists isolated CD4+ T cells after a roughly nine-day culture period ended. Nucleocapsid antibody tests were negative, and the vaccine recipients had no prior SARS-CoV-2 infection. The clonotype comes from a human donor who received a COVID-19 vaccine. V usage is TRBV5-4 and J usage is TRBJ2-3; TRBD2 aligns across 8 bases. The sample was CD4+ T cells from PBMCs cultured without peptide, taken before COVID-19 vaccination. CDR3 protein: CASSLGGRAGVDDTQYF. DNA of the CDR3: TGTGCCAGCAGCTTGGGGGGCCGAGCGGGGGTTGATGATACGCAGTATTTT.